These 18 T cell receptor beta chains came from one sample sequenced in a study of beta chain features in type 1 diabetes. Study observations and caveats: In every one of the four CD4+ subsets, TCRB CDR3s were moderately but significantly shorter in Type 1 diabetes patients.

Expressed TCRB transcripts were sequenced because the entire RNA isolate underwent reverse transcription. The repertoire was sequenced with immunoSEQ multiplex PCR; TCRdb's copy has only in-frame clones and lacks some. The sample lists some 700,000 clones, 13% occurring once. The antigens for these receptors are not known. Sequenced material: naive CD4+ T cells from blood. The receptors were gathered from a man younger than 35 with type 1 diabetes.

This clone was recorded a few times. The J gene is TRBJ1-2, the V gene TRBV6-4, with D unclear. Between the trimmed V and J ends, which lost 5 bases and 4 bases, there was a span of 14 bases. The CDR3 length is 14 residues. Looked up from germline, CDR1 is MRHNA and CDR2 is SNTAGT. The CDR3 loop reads CASSLHAQFYGYTF. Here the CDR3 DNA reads TGTGCCAGCAGTCTCCATGCCCAGTTCTATGGCTACACCTTC.

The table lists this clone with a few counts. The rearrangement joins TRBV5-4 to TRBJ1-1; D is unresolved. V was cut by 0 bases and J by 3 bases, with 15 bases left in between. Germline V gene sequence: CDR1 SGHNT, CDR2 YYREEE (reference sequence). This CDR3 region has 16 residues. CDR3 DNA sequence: TGTGCCAGCAGCTTGGCCGATAGCGCTAAGTACACTGAAGCTTTCTTT. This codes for CASSLADSAKYTEAFF.

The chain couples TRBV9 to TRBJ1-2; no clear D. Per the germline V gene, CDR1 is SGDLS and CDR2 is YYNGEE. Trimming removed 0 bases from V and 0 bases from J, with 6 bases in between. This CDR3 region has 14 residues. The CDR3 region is CASSVDTANYGYTF. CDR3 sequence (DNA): TGTGCCAGCAGCGTAGATACAGCTAACTATGGCTACACCTTC.

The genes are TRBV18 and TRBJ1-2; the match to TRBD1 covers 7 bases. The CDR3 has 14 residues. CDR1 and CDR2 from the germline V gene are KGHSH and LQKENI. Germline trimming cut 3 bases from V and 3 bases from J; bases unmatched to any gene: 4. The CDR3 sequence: CASSPDRDHYGYTF. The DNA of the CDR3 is TGTGCCAGCTCACCCGACAGGGATCACTATGGCTACACCTTC.

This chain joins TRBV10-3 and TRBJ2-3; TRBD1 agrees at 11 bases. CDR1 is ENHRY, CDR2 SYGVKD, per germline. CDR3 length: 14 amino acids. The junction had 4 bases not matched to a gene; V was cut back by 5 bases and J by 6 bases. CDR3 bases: TGTGCCATCAGTCGAGGACAGGGGGCGGATACGCAGTATTTT. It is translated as CAISRGQGADTQYF.

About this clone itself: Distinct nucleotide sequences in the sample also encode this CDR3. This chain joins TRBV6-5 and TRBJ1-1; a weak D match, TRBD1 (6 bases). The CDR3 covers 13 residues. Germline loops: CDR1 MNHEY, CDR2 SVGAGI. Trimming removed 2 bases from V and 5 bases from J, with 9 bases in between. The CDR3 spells CASSYRGGTEAFF. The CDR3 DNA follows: TGTGCCAGCAGTTACAGGGGGGGAACTGAAGCTTTCTTT.

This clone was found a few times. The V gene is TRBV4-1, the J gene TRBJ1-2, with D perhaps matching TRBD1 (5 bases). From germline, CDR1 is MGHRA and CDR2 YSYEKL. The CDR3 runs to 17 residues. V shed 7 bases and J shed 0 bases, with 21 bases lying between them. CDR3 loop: CASTQGRGWNSNYGYTF. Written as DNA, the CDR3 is TGCGCCAGCACGCAGGGTCGGGGGTGGAACTCTAACTATGGCTACACCTTC.

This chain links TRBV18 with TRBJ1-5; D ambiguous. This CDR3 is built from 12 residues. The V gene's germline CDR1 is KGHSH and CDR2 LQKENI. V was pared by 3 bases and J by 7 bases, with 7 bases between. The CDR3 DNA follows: TGTGCCAGCTCACCGTCGAGACAGCCCCAGCATTTT. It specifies CASSPSRQPQHF. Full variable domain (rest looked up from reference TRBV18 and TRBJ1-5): NAGVMQNPRHLVRRRGQEARLRCSPMKGHSHVYWYRQLPEEGLKFMVYLQKENIIDESGMPKERFSAEFPKEGPSILRIQQVVRGDSAAYFCASSPSRQPQHFGDGTRLSIL.

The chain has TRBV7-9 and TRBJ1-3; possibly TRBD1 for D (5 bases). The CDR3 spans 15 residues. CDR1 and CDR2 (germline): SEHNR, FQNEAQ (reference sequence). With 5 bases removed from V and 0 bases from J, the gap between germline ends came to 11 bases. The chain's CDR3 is CASSAKGFSGNTIYF. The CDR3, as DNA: TGTGCCAGCAGCGCAAAGGGGTTCTCTGGAAACACCATATATTTT. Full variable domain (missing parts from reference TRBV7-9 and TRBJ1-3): DTGVSQNPRHKITKRGQNVTFRCDPISEHNRLYWYRQTLGQGPEFLTYFQNEAQLEKSRLLSDRFSAERPKGSFSTLEIQRTEQGDSAMYLCASSAKGFSGNTIYFGEGSWLTVV.

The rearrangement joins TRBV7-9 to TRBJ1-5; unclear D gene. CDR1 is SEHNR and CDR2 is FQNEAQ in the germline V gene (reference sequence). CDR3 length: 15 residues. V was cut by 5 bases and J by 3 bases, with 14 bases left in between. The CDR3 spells CASSPPGTANQPQHF. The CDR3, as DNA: TGTGCCAGCAGCCCCCCGGGTACCGCCAATCAGCCCCAGCATTTT.

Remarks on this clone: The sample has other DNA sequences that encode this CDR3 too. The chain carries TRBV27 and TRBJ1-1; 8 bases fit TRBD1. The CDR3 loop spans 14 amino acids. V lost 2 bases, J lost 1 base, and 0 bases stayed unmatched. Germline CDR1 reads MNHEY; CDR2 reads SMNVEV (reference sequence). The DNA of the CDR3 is TGTGCCAGCAGTTTAGGACAGGGGAACACTGAAGCTTTCTTT. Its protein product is CASSLGQGNTEAFF.

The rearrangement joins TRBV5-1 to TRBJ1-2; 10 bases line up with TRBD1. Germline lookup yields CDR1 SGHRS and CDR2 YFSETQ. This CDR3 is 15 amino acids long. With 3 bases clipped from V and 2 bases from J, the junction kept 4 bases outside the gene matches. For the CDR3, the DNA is TGCGCCAGCAGCTGGGGACAGGGGCCGAACTATGGCTACACCTTC. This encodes CASSWGQGPNYGYTF.

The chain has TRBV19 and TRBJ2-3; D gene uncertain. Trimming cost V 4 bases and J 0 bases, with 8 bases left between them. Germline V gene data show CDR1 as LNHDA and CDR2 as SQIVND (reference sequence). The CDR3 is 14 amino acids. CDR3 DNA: TGTGCCAGTAGTAGAAGGAAGAGCACAGATACGCAGTATTTT. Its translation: CASSRRKSTDTQYF.

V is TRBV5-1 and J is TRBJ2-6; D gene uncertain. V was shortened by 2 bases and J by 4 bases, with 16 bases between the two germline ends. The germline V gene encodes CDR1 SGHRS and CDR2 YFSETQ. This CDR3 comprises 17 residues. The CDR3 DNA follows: TGCGCCAGCAGCTTACAAGGGCCCCTCTCCGGGGCCAACGTCCTGACTTTC. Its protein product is CASSLQGPLSGANVLTF.

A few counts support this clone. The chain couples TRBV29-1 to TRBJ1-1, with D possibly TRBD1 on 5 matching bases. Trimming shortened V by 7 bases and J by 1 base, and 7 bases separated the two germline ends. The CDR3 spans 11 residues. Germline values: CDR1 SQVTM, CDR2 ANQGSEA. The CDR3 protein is CSGRGNTEAFF. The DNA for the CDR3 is TGCAGCGGGAGGGGGAACACTGAAGCTTTCTTT. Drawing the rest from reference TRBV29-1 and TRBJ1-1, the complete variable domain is SAVISQKPSRDICQRGTSLTIQCQVDSQVTMMFWYRQQPGQSLTLIATANQGSEATYESGFVIDKFPISRPNLTFSTLTVSNMSPEDSSIYLCSGRGNTEAFFGQGTRLTVV.

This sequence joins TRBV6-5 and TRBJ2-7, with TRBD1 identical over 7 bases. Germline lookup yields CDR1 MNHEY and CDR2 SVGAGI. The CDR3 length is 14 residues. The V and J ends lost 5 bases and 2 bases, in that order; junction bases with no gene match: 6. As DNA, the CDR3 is TGTGCCAGCAGTCGATACAGGGGCCCCTACGAGCAGTACTTC. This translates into CASSRYRGPYEQYF.

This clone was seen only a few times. CDR3 region: CASSGQGSTEAFF. For the CDR3, the DNA is TGTGCCAGCAGCGGACAGGGGAGCACTGAAGCTTTCTTT. The chain carries TRBV2 and TRBJ1-1; 9 bases are a match to TRBD1. The J segment lost 4 bases and the V segment lost 6 bases, leaving 3 bases of the junction unmatched. The CDR3 consists of 13 residues. The germline CDR1 and CDR2 sequences are SNHLY and FYNNEI.

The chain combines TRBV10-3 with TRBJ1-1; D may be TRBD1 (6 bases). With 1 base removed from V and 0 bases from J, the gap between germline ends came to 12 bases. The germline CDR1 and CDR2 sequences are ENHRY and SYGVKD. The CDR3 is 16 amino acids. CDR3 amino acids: CAISEWGGDMNTEAFF. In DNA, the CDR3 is TGTGCCATCAGTGAGTGGGGTGGGGACATGAACACTGAAGCTTTCTTT.